The 11 T cell receptor beta chains below all came from one sample that was sequenced in a study of blood T cells in healthy people across ages. Then a second PCR, running roughly 7 to 11 cycles, was carried out with a sample-barcoded 5' primer and a J-beta primer mix. Each CDR3 protein is one row after TCRdb ran MiXCR on the 5' RACE reads. The data show about 600,000 distinct CDR3 sequences, around half seen once. The sample taken for sequencing was blood. Every receptor here comes from an elderly man in good health.

The chain carries TRBV6-2 or TRBV6-3 and TRBJ1-5; 8 bases agree with TRBD1. Germline V CDR1 and CDR2: MNHEY, SVGEGT. Germline trimming cut 2 bases from V and 5 bases from J; bases unmatched to any gene: 5. The CDR3 loop spans 15 amino acids. CDR3 DNA: TGTGCCAGCAGTTACGGGACAGGACGTTATCAGCCCCAGCATTTT. Translation: CASSYGTGRYQPQHF.

This chain joins TRBV3-1 and TRBJ2-7, with 9 nucleotides matching TRBD1. Unmatched junction bases numbered 12, after V lost 4 bases and J lost 5 bases. Germline V gene data show CDR1 as LGHDT and CDR2 as YNNKEL (reference sequence). The CDR3 covers 16 residues. As DNA, the CDR3 is TGTGCCAGCAGCCCCGGGGGACAGGGCGGGTTCCACGAGCAGTACTTC. Amino acid sequence: CASSPGGQGGFHEQYF.

This clonotype was observed at least ten times. J is TRBJ1-1 and V is TRBV6-6; D unresolved. Germline values: CDR1 MNHNY, CDR2 SVGAGI (reference sequence). With 3 bases removed from V and 4 bases from J, the gap between germline ends came to 15 bases. This CDR3 is built from 15 residues. For the CDR3, the DNA is TGTGCCAGCAGTTATCTGAGGGTGGGGAGCACTGAAGCTTTCTTT. Translation: CASSYLRVGSTEAFF.

V and J are TRBV21-1 and TRBJ2-1; whether TRBD2, the table's D call, matches the DNA was not checked. TRBV21-1 is classified as a pseudogene. This CDR3 region has 14 residues. In DNA form, the CDR3 reads TGTGCCAGCCCGGGGAGGGGGCCTCACAATGAGCAGTTCTTC. Translating it yields CASPGRGPHNEQFF.

This chain uses TRBV6-2 or TRBV6-3 with TRBJ2-5; 9 bases are shared with TRBD1. The DNA end lines up better with TRBJ2-7; the J call may be wrong. CDR3 length: 15 residues. Germline CDR1 reads MNHEY; CDR2 reads SVGEGT. CDR3 DNA sequence: TGTGCCAGCAGCCAACCGGGACAGGGCCGCTACGAGCAGTACTTC. Amino acid sequence: CASSQPGQGRYEQYF.

The chain couples TRBV7-2 to TRBJ2-1; 7 bases are a match to TRBD2. After removal of 1 base from V and 2 bases from J, the junction contained 8 bases not matched to a gene. The germline V gene has CDR1 SGHTA and CDR2 FQGNSA. This CDR3 has 17 residues. CDR3 coding DNA: TGTGCCAGCAGCTTAGAATCAGGTGGGAGGGCCTACAATGAGCAGTTCTTC. Translation: CASSLESGGRAYNEQFF.

CDR3 sequence: CASREWGTDGTEAFF. Written as DNA, the CDR3 is TGTGCCAGCAGGGAATGGGGGACCGATGGGACTGAAGCTTTCTTT. The gene calls are TRBV6-2 or TRBV6-3 and TRBJ1-1; D may be TRBD1 (5 bases). V was pared by 6 bases and J by 5 bases, with 19 bases between. Germline V gives CDR1 MNHEY, CDR2 SVGEGT. The CDR3 sequence is 15 residues long.

The gene calls are TRBV29-1 and TRBJ2-1, with D possibly being TRBD2 (6 bases). CDR1 is SQVTM, CDR2 ANQGSEA, per germline. The V end was cut by 5 bases, the J end by 2 bases, with 10 bases between. The length of the CDR3 is 13 residues. CDR3 nucleotides: TGCAGCGTTCCGGGAGAGACCTACAATGAGCAGTTCTTC. Protein sequence: CSVPGETYNEQFF.

A remark on this clonotype: Germline is not matched at one junction end, which may reflect a read error. This chain connects TRBV4-3 to TRBJ2-7; no reliable D call. This CDR3 is built from 15 residues. Germline assignment: CDR1 LGHNA and CDR2 YSLEER. The CDR3 protein is CAGSQVVGPLYEQYF. CDR3 nucleotide sequence: TGCGCCGGCAGCCAAGTCGTCGGACCCCTATACGAGCAGTACTTC.

The chain joins TRBV6-5 to TRBJ1-2; D is unresolved. The CDR3 contains 13 residues. The germline gives CDR1 MNHEY, CDR2 SVGAGI. Trimming shortened V by 2 bases and J by 4 bases, and 8 bases separated the two germline ends. CDR3 residues: CASSYVASYGYTF. In DNA, the CDR3 is TGTGCCAGCAGTTACGTGGCCAGCTATGGCTACACCTTC.

The table lists this clonotype with many counts. This chain links TRBV6-5 with TRBJ2-7; D possibly corresponds to TRBD2 (5 bases). V lost 7 bases to trimming and J lost 3 bases, with 7 bases between them. CDR1 MNHEY and CDR2 SVGAGI come from the germline V gene. The CDR3 has 11 residues. The CDR3 loop reads CASIRDYEQYF. DNA of the CDR3: TGTGCCAGCATTCGGGACTACGAGCAGTACTTC.